A single sample gave rise to the 6 T cell receptor beta chains below, sequenced in a study of blood T cells in healthy people across ages. Combining a sample-barcoded 5' primer with a J-beta primer mix, a second PCR ran for about 6 to 12 cycles. TCRdb fed the 5' RACE reads into MiXCR, producing one record per CDR3 protein. The sample has 650,000 to 700,000 distinct CDR3 sequences, more than 45% seen once. The sample comprised blood. These receptors were collected from a woman of 80 years or more in good health.

The chain carries TRBV7-4 and TRBJ1-3; D is perhaps TRBD1 (5 bases). CDR1 SGHVT and CDR2 SQSDAQ come from the germline V gene. The CDR3 is made up of 18 amino acids. Trimming shortened V by 4 bases and J by 0 bases, and 19 bases separated the two germline ends. Written as DNA, the CDR3 is TGTGCCAGCAGCTCCCCGGGACCGGGGGGAAGCTCTGGAAACACCATATATTTT. As protein: CASSSPGPGGSSGNTIYF.

CDR3 sequence reads: CASSLGGYYEQYF. Here the CDR3 DNA reads TGTGCCAGCAGTTTGGGGGGTTATTACGAGCAGTACTTC. The chain recombines TRBV28 with TRBJ2-5, with a weak D call TRBD2 (6 bases). The J call may be in error: the DNA end matches TRBJ2-7 better. The CDR3 runs 13 residues. Germline V gives CDR1 MDHEN, CDR2 SYDVKM.

The J gene is TRBJ2-7, the V gene TRBV5-1; 7 bases are a match to TRBD1. Near its end, the DNA agrees better with TRBJ2-5, so the J call may be wrong. This CDR3 region has 15 residues. The V gene's germline CDR1 is SGHRS and CDR2 YFSETQ. The CDR3 nucleotides read TGCGCCAGCAGCTCCCGAGGACAGGTTGTAGAGACCCAGTACTTC. Translating it yields CASSSRGQVVETQYF.

Only a few counts were recorded for this clonotype. The V and J genes are TRBV3-1 and TRBJ2-3, with D hard to call. The CDR3 has 16 residues. Trimming removed 4 bases at V and 6 bases at J, with 20 bases between. The V gene's germline CDR1 is LGHDT and CDR2 YNNKEL (reference sequence). CDR3 residues: CASSRTPALEWDTQYF. The CDR3 DNA reads as TGTGCCAGCAGCCGAACACCGGCTCTCGAATGGGATACGCAGTATTTT.

This clonotype was counted many times. The chain uses TRBV5-1 and TRBJ2-1; D gene ambiguous. Trimming pared 2 bases from V and 0 bases from J, leaving 6 bases between. CDR1 and CDR2 (germline): SGHRS, YFSETQ. This CDR3 region has 14 residues. The CDR3, as DNA: TGCGCCAGCAGCTTAACCCCCTCCTACAATGAGCAGTTCTTC. This encodes CASSLTPSYNEQFF. Supplemented by reference TRBV5-1 and TRBJ2-1, the full variable domain reads KAGVTQTPRYLIKTRGQQVTLSCSPISGHRSVSWYQQTPGQGLQFLFEYFSETQRNKGNFPGRFSGRQFSNSRSEMNVSTLELGDSALYLCASSLTPSYNEQFFGPGTRLTVL.

This chain links TRBV29-1 with TRBJ1-2; weak D call: TRBD1 (6 bases). The CDR3 loop spans 10 amino acids. Germline loops: CDR1 SQVTM, CDR2 ANQGSEA. Trimming removed 7 bases at V and 6 bases at J, with 9 bases between. The CDR3 loop reads CSARQDGYTF. The CDR3 coding sequence is TGCAGCGCCCGACAGGATGGCTACACCTTC.